A selection of T cell receptor beta chains follows, all from one sample in a study of T cell repertoires in cytomegalovirus infection. TCRdb processed the reads anew with MiXCR; each CDR3 protein has one entry. The sample shows roughly 180,000 distinct CDR3 sequences, 28% of them seen only once. The source material was PBMCs. These receptors were collected from a human donor in good health (CMV status not recorded). Some clones in this sample may be carry-over from other donors' samples. Both conserved end residues are part of each CDR3. The D gene is left open where the match is weak. Clone size is stated in some rows and not others, as once, few, many or a class when expanded.

d_gene,j_gene,v_gene,abundance,CDR3nt,CDR3aa
TRBD1,TRBJ1-2,TRBV29-1,few,TGCAGCGCGGATTTTGGGGCCGGGACAGCTTATGGCTACACCTTC,CSADFGAGTAYGYTF
TRBD1,TRBJ1-1,TRBV13,few,TGTGCCAGCAGCTTAAGGACAGGGTCGAAGACTGAAGCTTTCTTT,CASSLRTGSKTEAFF
TRBD1,TRBJ1-2,TRBV6-1,.,TGTGCCAGCAGTGAATCCGGGACAGACTATGGCTACACCTTC,CASSESGTDYGYTF
.,TRBJ2-1,TRBV12-5,many,TGTGCTAGTGGTTTGACGACCACCACATCCGAGCAGTTCTTC,CASGLTTTTSEQFF
.,TRBJ2-5,TRBV7-2,.,TGTGCCAGCAGCAAAAACCAGGGGCGGGAGACCCAGTACTTC,CASSKNQGRETQYF
TRBD2,TRBJ2-1,TRBV5-6,few,TGTGCCAGCAGCTCAGCGGGGGGCTTTCACAATGAGCAGTTCTTC,CASSSAGGFHNEQFF
.,TRBJ2-7,TRBV7-2,few,TGTGCCAGCAGCTACAGACCTAGGGTAGGCGAGCAGTACTTC,CASSYRPRVGEQYF
TRBD2,TRBJ2-7,TRBV11-3,few,TGTGCCAGCAGCTTAGCCCGGACTAGCTACGAGCAGTACTTC,CASSLARTSYEQYF
TRBD2,TRBJ2-1,TRBV25-1,.,TGTGCCAGCAGTGACACTAGCGGGGGGTCCAATGAGCAGTTCTTC,CASSDTSGGSNEQFF
TRBD1,TRBJ2-1,TRBV19,few,TGTGCCAGTAGTATAGGGACAGGGTACGATGAGCAGTTCTTC,CASSIGTGYDEQFF
.,TRBJ2-7,TRBV20-1,few,TGCAGTGCTAGAAAGTTATCCTACGAGCAGTACTTC,CSARKLSYEQYF
.,TRBJ1-2,TRBV7-9,.,TGTGCCAGCAGCTTAGATCCCCCTGGGCTGTTGTATGGCTACACCTTC,CASSLDPPGLLYGYTF
.,TRBJ1-4,TRBV2,few,TGTGCCAGCAGAGCGGACCCTTACACTAATGAAAAACTGTTTTTT,CASRADPYTNEKLFF
TRBD2,TRBJ2-5,TRBV20-1,few,TGCAGTGCGTCGACTAGCGGGGATCCGATGGAGACCCAGTACTTC,CSASTSGDPMETQYF
.,TRBJ1-6,TRBV2,.,TGTGCCAGCAGTGAGGTGGCAGGGTTTGTCGAGTCACCCCTCCACTTT,CASSEVAGFVESPLHF
.,TRBJ2-6,TRBV9,.,TGTGCCAGCAGCGCCGAATGGGGGGCCAACGTCCCGACTTTC,CASSAEWGANVPTF